This TCR beta chain stems from a study of blood T cell repertoires in COVID-19. Across the study: There were acute and convalescent COVID-19 samples, and they came from the United States, Italy and Spain.

CDR1 and CDR2 from the germline V gene are SQVTM and ANQGSEA. V lost 3 bases and J 11 bases, leaving 16 bases between the germline ends. The CDR3 contains 12 residues. The method was immunoSEQ multiplex PCR; TCRdb's version includes in-frame clones alone and lacks a portion of them. Of over 100,000 clones in the sample, roughly 69% were seen once. The chain recombines TRBV29-1 with TRBJ1-1; weak D call: TRBD1 (5 bases). Sequencing was carried out using peripheral blood. The clonotype was recovered from a woman in her seventies with acute or convalescent COVID-19. The CDR3 DNA sequence: TGCAGCGTTGAGGGGTCAGGCGGGGGGGCTTTCTTT. Translated: CSVEGSGGGAFF.